This TCR beta chain was sequenced during a study of molecular identifiers for immune sequencing clone quantification. TCRdb re-called the PCR reads with MiXCR, one entry per CDR3 protein. Of 50,000 to 75,000 distinct CDR3 sequences in the sample, around 19% were seen once. The V gene end was trimmed by 1 base and the J gene end by 5 bases; junction bases not matched to a gene: 1. CDR1 is SEHNR, CDR2 FQNEAQ, per germline (reference sequence). This CDR3 has 14 residues. Sequencing was carried out using naive CD8+ T cells from blood, with Jurkat cell RNA spiked in. Subset described: FACS-sorted CD8+CD4-CCR7+CD45RA+ naive T cells. This TCR derives from a human donor in good health. Some libraries in this study had Jurkat cell RNA spiked in. V gene TRBV7-9 combines with J gene TRBJ2-7, with 11 bases that match TRBD2. The CDR3 nucleotides read TGTGCCAGCAGCTTAGTGACTAGCGGGAACGAGCAGTACTTC. It encodes CASSLVTSGNEQYF.